This T cell receptor beta chain was documented in a study of blood T cell repertoires in COVID-19. Overall study: Collection of acute and convalescent COVID-19 samples took place in the United States, Italy and Spain. T cells, B-cell-depleted T cells, or PBMCs provided the cDNA or gDNA that served as material.

Study processing details: The assay estimated nucleated cells by amplifying reference gene primers. Sequencing was performed with immunoSEQ multiplex PCR; in TCRdb, only in-frame clones are kept and a portion is missing. That table is the source of V, J and clone size, and D and trimming were worked out from the DNA. Here the sample spans roughly 81,000 clones, 75% to 90% being singletons. This CDR3 has 16 residues. V lost 4 bases to trimming and J lost 3 bases, with 18 bases between them. Germline-derived CDR1 and CDR2 are SGDLS and YYNGEE. V and J are TRBV9 and TRBJ2-3, with a weak D call TRBD2 (7 bases). This sequence originates from a man between 65 and 80 years old with active or convalescent COVID-19. Sequenced sample: peripheral blood. The CDR3 nucleotides read TGTGCCAGCAGCCCTTTTGGAGGGGGGGTTACAGATACGCAGTATTTT. It encodes CASSPFGGGVTDTQYF.